Listed below are T cell receptor beta chains from one sample, sequenced in a study of type 1 regulatory T cells. These receptors lack a known antigen. TCRdb re-called the reads with MiXCR, one entry per CDR3 protein. The sample records 20,000 or so distinct CDR3 sequences, approximately 44% being singletons. The sequencing sample was made of cultured T cells, either the whole culture or a sorted T cell fraction (not recorded which). These receptors were collected from a human donor in good health. CDR3s leave out the opening cysteine and the closing phenylalanine or tryptophan.

j_call,v_call,cdr3_aa
TRBJ2-7,TRBV12-3/TRBV12-4,ASSRDYVQY
TRBJ1-2,TRBV19,ASNTGERVRGYT
TRBJ1-5,TRBV18,ASSPMQASNQPQH
TRBJ2-2,TRBV5-1,ASSVQGFRTGELF
TRBJ1-6,TRBV3-1,ASSQGLNSPLH
TRBJ2-3,TRBV10-3,AISEVADTQY
TRBJ2-1,TRBV7-3,ASSSSASGGAERSYNEQF
TRBJ1-6,TRBV5-1,ASSLGQGPNSPLH
TRBJ2-3,TRBV20-1,SARDGRGSTDTQY
TRBJ1-2,TRBV5-5,ASSPGLWDRSGYT
TRBJ2-1,TRBV2,ASKNGLAVTYNEQF
TRBJ2-2,TRBV9,ASSVLAAGELF
TRBJ2-3,TRBV5-4,ASSFWGTEKGAQY
TRBJ1-5,TRBV20-1,SASGSGHGNQPQH
TRBJ2-1,TRBV11-3,ASSLGQAIDEQF
TRBJ2-3,TRBV6-6,ASSYTRLAGGVTDTQY
TRBJ1-1,TRBV20-1,SVALGMNTEAF
TRBJ2-4,TRBV11-2,ASSPGQGIAKNIQY
TRBJ2-5,TRBV24-1,ATSSEGPSEQY
TRBJ2-7,TRBV15,ATSRDNLGPQY